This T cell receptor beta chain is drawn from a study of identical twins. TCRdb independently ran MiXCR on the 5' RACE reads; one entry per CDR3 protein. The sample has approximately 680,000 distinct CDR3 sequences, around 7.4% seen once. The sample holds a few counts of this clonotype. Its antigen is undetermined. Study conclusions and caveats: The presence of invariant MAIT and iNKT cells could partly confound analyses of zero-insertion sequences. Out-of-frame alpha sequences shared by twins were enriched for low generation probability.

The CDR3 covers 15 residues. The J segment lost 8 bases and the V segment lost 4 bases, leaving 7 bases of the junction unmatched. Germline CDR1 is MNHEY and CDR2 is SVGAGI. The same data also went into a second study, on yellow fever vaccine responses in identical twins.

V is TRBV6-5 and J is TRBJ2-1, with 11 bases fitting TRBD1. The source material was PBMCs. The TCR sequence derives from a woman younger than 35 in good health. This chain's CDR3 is CASSSAGTGGYEQFF. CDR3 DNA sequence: TGTGCCAGCAGTTCCGCCGGGACAGGGGGATATGAGCAGTTCTTC.